This TCR beta chain was retrieved from a study of shared clonotypes between healthy human individuals. Study-wide findings and caveats: Shared across a few donors were around 5% of the naive CD4 clonotypes.

Trimming removed 3 bases at V and 7 bases at J, with 22 bases between. Germline V CDR1 and CDR2: SGHNT, YYREEE (reference sequence). The CDR3 sequence is 16 residues long. This clone has only one observation. The target antigen is unknown. Sequencing was at deep level. Sequencing was performed with immunoSEQ multiplex PCR; in TCRdb, only in-frame clones are kept and a portion is missing. The sample carries some 2,100,000 clones, about 94% recorded once. The material sequenced was naive CD4+ T cells sorted from blood. Stated subset: CD45RA+ positively selected. This TCR derives from a man younger than 35 in good health. The chain joins TRBV5-4 to TRBJ1-2, with D hard to call. The CDR3 DNA reads as TGTGCCAGCAGCTGGGCCCTTAGGCCAGCGAGTGGTGGCTACACCTTC. The encoded protein is CASSWALRPASGGYTF.